This is a list of T cell receptor beta chains from one sample in a study of identical twins. TCRdb re-called the 5' RACE reads with MiXCR, one entry per CDR3 protein. This table holds roughly 1,500,000 distinct CDR3 sequences, under 35% found once. Specimen: cord blood. Receptors were obtained from a newborn girl in good health. CDR3s include the opening cysteine and the closing phenylalanine or tryptophan. The order of the fields is J gene, D gene, V gene, clone size, CDR3 DNA, CDR3 protein. The D gene is left open where the match is weak. Size is omitted from some rows. Given values are once, few, many or a class for expanded clones.

TRBJ2-7 NA TRBV27 NA TGTGCCAGCAGTTTCGAGGGGATAGCGACCTACGAGCAGTACTTC CASSFEGIATYEQYF
TRBJ2-1 NA TRBV11-2 few TGTGCCAGCAGCCCTCGATACTCCTACAATGAGCAGTTCTTC CASSPRYSYNEQFF
TRBJ2-7 TRBD1 TRBV10-3 many TGTGCCATCAGTGGAACAGGGGATGGGATCCAGTACTTC CAISGTGDGIQYF
TRBJ1-6 NA TRBV15 NA TGTGCCGCCAGCAAAGGACAATATAATTCACCCCTCCACTTT CAASKGQYNSPLHF
TRBJ2-3 TRBD2 TRBV5-1 NA TGCGCCAGCAGCTGGGATGGACTAGCCGCAGATACGCAGTATTTT CASSWDGLAADTQYF
TRBJ2-1 NA TRBV27 few TGTGCTACCTGGGACCACTACAATGAGCAGTTCTTC CATWDHYNEQFF
TRBJ2-3 NA TRBV4-2 NA TGTGCCAGCAGCCTATCTAGCACAGATACGCGGTATTTT CASSLSSTDTRYF
TRBJ2-7 TRBD2 TRBV6-1 NA TGTGCCATCCGGCCTAGCGGGGGCTCCTACGAGCAGTACTTC CAIRPSGGSYEQYF
TRBJ2-2 TRBD1 TRBV28 NA TGTGCCAGCAGTTTATTGACAGGGGGGACCGGGGAGCTGTTTTTT CASSLLTGGTGELFF
TRBJ2-3 TRBD2 TRBV6-1 NA TGTGCCAGCAGTGCCGGGACTAGCGGGCCCGGAACAGATGCGCAGTATTTT CASSAGTSGPGTDAQYF
TRBJ2-7 NA TRBV20-1 NA TGCAGTGCTAGACCCTCCAGGGGGAGGGCCTACGAGCAGTACTTC CSARPSRGRAYEQYF
TRBJ2-5 NA TRBV4-1 NA TGCGCCAGCAGCCTCTGGGCAGAATACAATGAGCAGTACTTC CASSLWAEYNEQYF
TRBJ2-3 NA TRBV6-5 few TGTGCCAGCAGTTACTCCCGGGATCCCTACACAGATACGCAGTATTTT CASSYSRDPYTDTQYF
TRBJ2-7 NA TRBV28 few TGTGCCAGCAGTTTATTTGTAGGTGGGGGGCCCTCCTACGAGCAGTACTTC CASSLFVGGGPSYEQYF
TRBJ1-5 TRBD1 TRBV20-1 few TGCAGTGCTGCACAGGGGGCGCGCAATCAGCCCCAGCATTTT CSAAQGARNQPQHF
TRBJ1-5 TRBD1 TRBV27 once TGTGCCAGCAGTTTAATTGGGGAACAGGGGAATCAGCCCCAGCATTTT CASSLIGEQGNQPQHF
TRBJ2-3 NA TRBV4-1 NA TGCGCCAGCAGCCGTCGGGGATCTAGCACAGATACGCAGTATTTT CASSRRGSSTDTQYF
TRBJ2-7 NA TRBV5-1 NA TGCGCCAGCAGCTTTAACGGGGGCCTATACGAGCAGTACTTC CASSFNGGLYEQYF
TRBJ1-5 TRBD1 TRBV11-3 NA TGTGCCAGCAGCTTAGATGGCCCTCCGGGACAGGGGGCGCGGCAGCCCCAGCATTTT CASSLDGPPGQGARQPQHF
TRBJ2-4 NA TRBV7-2 few TGTGCCAGCAGCTTAGGCTACAGCAAAAACATTCAGTACTTC CASSLGYSKNIQYF
TRBJ1-5 TRBD1 TRBV7-2 NA TGTGCCAGCAGCACGGGACAGGCCCAGCCCCAGCATTTT CASSTGQAQPQHF
TRBJ2-1 TRBD2 TRBV20-1 few TGCAGTGCTAGAGTAGCGGGAGTCAGCCCCTACAATGAGCAGTTCTTC CSARVAGVSPYNEQFF
TRBJ2-1 TRBD2 TRBV10-1 few TGCGCCAGCAGTGCTAGCGGGGGCGTCTCCTACAATGAGCAGTTCTTC CASSASGGVSYNEQFF
TRBJ1-6 NA TRBV20-1 NA TGCAGTGCTCGCGGACAGACGAATTCACCCCTCCACTTT CSARGQTNSPLHF
TRBJ1-2 NA TRBV9 few TGTGCCAGCAGCGTAGATGGGGTGGTAGGTGGTGGCTACACCTTC CASSVDGVVGGGYTF
TRBJ2-7 TRBD2 TRBV12-3/TRBV12-4 NA TGTGCCAGCGGGTCTAGCGGGAGATACGGGCAGTACTTC CASGSSGRYGQYF
TRBJ2-7 NA TRBV27 NA TGTGCCAGCAGTTCGCTCGTTCTAGCGAGGACCTACAATGAGCAGTACTTC CASSSLVLARTYNEQYF
TRBJ2-1 TRBD2 TRBV20-1 NA TGCAGTGCTAGTCCCTACCAAAGCGGGGACTCCTACAATGAGCAGTTCTTC CSASPYQSGDSYNEQFF
TRBJ2-1 NA TRBV7-2 NA TGTGCCAGCAGCTTAGCGAAACTTGGGACGTCACCCGAGCAGTTCTTC CASSLAKLGTSPEQFF
TRBJ2-7 NA TRBV5-6 NA TGTGCCAGCAGCTTGGTGCCAGGGGTCGACGAGCAGTACTTC CASSLVPGVDEQYF
TRBJ1-5 TRBD1 TRBV20-1 NA TGCAGTGTTAGAGCAACAGGGGCGCTCAATCAGCCCCAGCATTTT CSVRATGALNQPQHF
TRBJ2-3 NA TRBV3-1 NA TGTGCCAGCAGCCAACGGAAGCGGTATTTT CASSQRKRYF
TRBJ1-1 NA TRBV6-2/TRBV6-3 NA TGTGCCAGCAGTTACTACCCAGCAGACGCTTTCTTT CASSYYPADAFF
TRBJ2-2 NA TRBV27 NA TGTGCCAGCAAGAGGGTGGATACCAGGGAGCTGTTTTTT CASKRVDTRELFF
TRBJ2-7 TRBD2 TRBV11-2 NA TGTGCCAGCAGCTCCCCCTCAGAGCGGGAGGGCTACGAGCAGTACTTC CASSSPSEREGYEQYF
TRBJ2-7 TRBD2 TRBV5-6 NA TGTGCCAGTGAAGGGACTAGCCGCGGCGAGCAGTACTTC CASEGTSRGEQYF
TRBJ1-2 TRBD1 TRBV19 NA TGTGCCAGTAGTGCCCGGGACAGGGCTTCTTTGGCTAACTATGGCTACACCTTC CASSARDRASLANYGYTF
TRBJ2-3 TRBD2 TRBV28 NA TGTGCCAGCAGTTCGATACTAGCGGAATGGAGCACAGATACGCAGTATTTT CASSSILAEWSTDTQYF
TRBJ2-7 NA TRBV20-1 NA TGCAGTGCTGGAGACGCCGGCGAGCAGTACTTC CSAGDAGEQYF
TRBJ1-5 NA TRBV20-1 NA TGCAGTGCTATCCGGGACGTGAATCAGCCCCAGCATTTT CSAIRDVNQPQHF
TRBJ2-3 NA TRBV12-3/TRBV12-4 NA TGTGCCAGCACCTTTATGAGAGCAGATACGCAGTATTTT CASTFMRADTQYF
TRBJ2-7 TRBD2 TRBV11-2 few TGTGCCAGCAGCTTAGAGACTAGCGGGGGGAGCGAGCAGTACTTC CASSLETSGGSEQYF
TRBJ2-1 NA TRBV15 NA TGTGCCACCAGCGTCCAGACAGGAGAGCACCGGTACAATGAGCAGTTCTTC CATSVQTGEHRYNEQFF
TRBJ1-6 NA TRBV6-5 NA TGTGCCAGCAGTCGGAACAGGGCTTCTAATTCACCCCTCCACTTT CASSRNRASNSPLHF
TRBJ2-6 NA TRBV28 NA TGTGCCAGCAGTTTCTATGCTGGGGCCAACGTCCTGACTTTC CASSFYAGANVLTF